A selection of T cell receptor beta chains follows, all from one sample in a study of cytomegalovirus exposure and HLA in healthy donors. Assay used: immunoSEQ multiplex PCR; TCRdb lists only in-frame clones, some missing. The repertoire holds about 180,000 clones, with less than 90% as singletons. The specimen was PBMCs. The receptors derive from a man aged 25 to 40 in good health and CMV-seronegative. Each CDR3 is given with its conserved first and last residue. The D gene is left open where the match is weak. Rows give clone size only sometimes, using once, few, many, or a class for an expanded clone.

clone_size j_call d_call v_call cdr3_aa cdr3_nt
NA TRBJ1-1 NA TRBV19 CASSIDAGNTEAFF TGTGCCAGTAGTATAGATGCGGGGAACACTGAAGCTTTCTTT
NA TRBJ2-2 TRBD2 TRBV11-2 CASSLTSSTSGSYTGELFF TGTGCCAGCAGCTTAACCTCGTCTACTAGCGGGAGTTACACCGGGGAGCTGTTTTTT
few TRBJ2-3 TRBD2 TRBV6-4 CASSDGTSGGADTQYF TGTGCCAGCAGTGACGGGACTAGCGGGGGGGCAGATACGCAGTATTTT
few TRBJ2-5 TRBD2 TRBV9 CASSVGTSGSDLYF TGTGCCAGCAGCGTAGGAACCAGCGGGAGCGACCTGTACTTC
NA TRBJ2-7 NA TRBV7-2 CASARDTKYEQYF TGTGCCAGTGCCCGGGACACCAAATACGAGCAGTACTTC
NA TRBJ1-1 TRBD1 TRBV16 CASSQSKGARTEAFF TGTGCCAGCAGCCAATCCAAGGGGGCCCGGACTGAAGCTTTCTTT
NA TRBJ2-1 TRBD2 TRBV5-6 CASSFGTSGYNEQFF TGTGCCAGCAGCTTCGGGACTAGCGGCTACAATGAGCAGTTCTTC
NA TRBJ1-4 NA TRBV6-1 CASSEYTGSHEKLFF TGTGCCAGCAGTGAATACACAGGGAGCCATGAAAAACTGTTTTTT
NA TRBJ2-7 NA TRBV6-5 CASSPPGLPYEQYF TGTGCCAGCAGCCCTCCGGGACTTCCCTACGAGCAGTACTTC
NA TRBJ2-5 NA TRBV5-1 CASSLAPSGQETQYF TGCGCCAGCAGCTTGGCCCCGTCGGGTCAAGAGACCCAGTACTTC
NA TRBJ2-7 TRBD1 TRBV29-1 CSVGTGIEQYF TGCAGCGTGGGGACAGGGATCGAGCAGTACTTC
NA TRBJ2-7 TRBD1 TRBV5-6 CASSTGQFSYEQYF TGTGCCAGCAGCACGGGACAGTTCTCCTACGAGCAGTACTTC
NA TRBJ2-3 TRBD2 TRBV30 CAWRRTSGPTDTQYF TGTGCCTGGAGACGGACTAGCGGGCCCACAGATACGCAGTATTTT
NA TRBJ1-4 TRBD1 TRBV10-2 CASSDPRDSKEKLFF TGCGCCAGCAGTGACCCGCGGGACAGTAAAGAAAAACTGTTTTTT